This T cell receptor (beta chain) is drawn from a study of T cells after yellow fever vaccination. Study information: When fractions had low cell numbers, they were prepared with SMART-Seq v4 Ultra Low Input.

Findings and limits, study-wide: Reappearance after the booster was observed for most primary-vaccination clones (around 96% CD4, just over 85% CD8).

This clonotype was observed at least ten times. No antigen is known for it. 5'RACE template switching produced TCR cDNA carrying a universal primer site and UMIs. A single record per CDR3 protein comes from TCRdb applying MiXCR to the 5' RACE reads. Seen here are a few hundred thousand distinct CDR3 sequences, roughly 3.5% observed once, and the top ten hold 23%. The germline V and J ends were trimmed by 7 bases and 0 bases, with 15 bases remaining between them. This CDR3 contains 16 residues. Germline assignment: CDR1 MNHEY and CDR2 SMNVEV (reference sequence). This receptor was obtained from a man aged 18-30 years who received the YFV17D yellow fever vaccine. This rearrangement joins TRBV27 to TRBJ1-4; D not certain. The source material was PBMCs, sampled on the day of the yellow fever booster vaccination. The CDR3 region is CASKAYEKATNEKLFF. CDR3 DNA: TGTGCCAGCAAAGCATACGAGAAGGCAACTAATGAAAAACTGTTTTTT.